This T cell receptor (beta chain) appears in the sequencing data of a study of cytomegalovirus exposure and HLA in healthy donors. Study conclusions and caveats: Later analysis demonstrated an association between a missense DCLRE1C variant and TCR beta V- and J-gene trimming.

60 Vbeta and 13 Jbeta primers were used in PCR. The table came from immunoSEQ multiplex PCR; TCRdb's copy has only in-frame clones and leaves some out. The table shows 170,000 or so clones, with around 83% occurring only once. With respect to this clone: Its target is unknown.

The CDR3 runs 14 residues. The J segment lost 1 base and the V segment lost 6 bases, leaving 2 bases of the junction unmatched. Germline CDR1 is SQVTM and CDR2 is ANQGSEA. The specimen was PBMCs. The TCR originated in a man aged 50-60 years in good health and CMV-seropositive. V and J are TRBV29-1 and TRBJ2-2, with 10 bases lining up with TRBD1. CDR3 nucleotide sequence: TGCAGCGTCCGGACAGGGGGGAACACCGGGGAGCTGTTTTTT. Its translation: CSVRTGGNTGELFF.